This is a list of T cell receptor beta chains from one sample in a study of shared clonotypes between healthy human individuals. TCRdb's table, derived via immunoSEQ multiplex PCR, lists solely in-frame clones and lacks some. The data hold 2 million to 2.5 million clones, with around 92% observed a single time. The sequencing sample was made of naive CD4+ T cells from PBMCs. These receptors all stem from a man between 18 and 35 years old in good health. Some clones in this sample may be carry-over from other donors' samples. CDR3s include the opening cysteine and the closing phenylalanine or tryptophan. Each record gives: V gene, CDR3 protein.

>TRBV12-5
CASGVSSGRADEQFF
>TRBV5-1
CASSSTGFYEQYF
>TRBV27
CASSTSGFSGNTIYF
>TRBV5-1
CASSLYPPGQGDYEQYF
>TRBV7-9
CASSPTGFGYTF
>TRBV19
CASSIKVQGVGYTF
>TRBV5-1
CASSLDGKAYEQYF
>TRBV19
CASSKGLAGEVIYEQYF
>TRBV28
CASSSTQGLVIAEQFF
>TRBV28
CASSVDSTGNYGYTF
>TRBV27
CASSLLGVSSYEQYF
>TRBV27
CASSSLNNEQYF
>TRBV28
CASSRTAQYTDTQYF
>TRBV5-4
CASSQRSTDTQYF
>TRBV21-1
CASTQVPRWGTALSYEQYF
>TRBV5-4
CASSYPGRTDTQYF
>TRBV12-1
CASSSRWIQYF
>TRBV7-9
CASTPLGQPAREQYF
>TRBV11-2
CASSSDRWSDEQYF
>TRBV28
CASSSWGRLAEPPYEQYF
>TRBV5-6
CASSGTDAASTDTQYF
>TRBV5-1
CASSSAPGNTEAFF
>TRBV10-3
CAISPGLAGVHEQYF
>TRBV29-1
CSVELGGGGEKLFF
>TRBV7-2
CASSLVAGGSYEQYF
>TRBV15
CATSRDWGTGELFF
>TRBV9
CASSAVGHPTYEQYF
>TRBV4-1
CASSQKRGELYEQYF
>TRBV7-2
CAILGGGETQYF
>TRBV7-3
CASSRGLAGGPGTTDTQYF
>TRBV6-1
CASSGPGTGGSQPQHF
>TRBV7-2
CASSTSGRGADTQYF